This T cell receptor beta chain was recovered during a study of OX40 agonist ivuxolimab in advanced cancers. As for the study more broadly: Ivuxolimab was an agonistic, fully human IgG2 monoclonal antibody directed against OX40 (CD134), a costimulatory receptor. Intravenous ivuxolimab was administered to patients every 2 weeks at six dose levels: 0.01, 0.1, 0.3, 1.5, 3 and 10 mg/kg. Of the 50 or so patients in dose escalation, about 20 had hepatocellular carcinoma, around 15 had melanoma, 9 had renal cell carcinoma and 9 had head and neck cancer. A male proportion of about 79% and a mean age of around 60 years, ranging from about 20 to 80, were recorded for the dose-escalation cohort. Prior anti-PD-1, anti-PD-L1 or anti-CTLA-4 therapy was permitted, and checkpoint inhibitors had been received by roughly 40% of dose-escalation patients. Three dose-escalation patients achieved partial responses, one with hepatocellular carcinoma and two with cutaneous melanoma. Peripheral TCRbeta sequencing was intended to test whether TCR sequence diversity was altered and clonal T-cell expansion was caused by ivuxolimab. The paper describes the monotherapy dose-escalation part (N ≈ 52 patients) of the phase I trial of ivuxolimab. General conclusions and limits of the study: In the 0.1-3.0 mg/kg groups, partial responders had among the lowest normalized peripheral clonal expansion, particularly in CD8+ T cells. Low levels of normalized T-cell clonal expansion were also seen in some patients who did not respond. On average, CD8+ T cells showed more expanded clones than CD4+ T cells after ivuxolimab. At doses from 0.1 to 3.0 mg/kg, clonal expansion was seen in both CD4+ and CD8+ blood T cells between baseline and week 6. The antigen specificity of the clonally expanded peripheral T cells was not determined.

This clone showed up just once. Its cognate antigen has yet to be identified. There are no base qualities to consult, and no much larger clone falls within one base. CDR1 and CDR2 are read off the germline V gene as MNHEY and SVGAGI. The CDR3 runs 15 residues from the cysteine to the phenylalanine. Only the CDR3 portion is preserved as DNA: 45 bases, with reading frame beginning at the first base. From V the trimming removes 8 bases and from J it removes 0 bases, while the gene matches leave 6 bases of the junction unaccounted for. The trial excluded patients who had a history of autoimmune disease or who were on systemic immunosuppression. Peripheral blood for TCR sequencing was collected from all dose cohorts at baseline, on cycle 4 day 1, and on cycle 7 day 1. The samples were taken from a phase I, first-in-human, multicenter, open-label dose-escalation trial of ivuxolimab. Adults with locally advanced or metastatic head and neck squamous cell, hepatocellular, melanoma or renal cell carcinoma were enrolled in the trial. Before TCR sequencing, CD4+ and CD8+ T cells were separately sorted from peripheral blood.

To sequence the TCRbeta CDR3 region, genomic DNA was isolated from the sorted cells. The immunoSEQ Assay was used for sequencing of TCRbeta CDR3 regions. TCRdb mirrors the immuneACCESS table, restricted to in-frame sequences. Some clones are absent from its copies; in checked studies, under half trace to an unresolved V gene, and the reason for the others is unknown. This sample is represented by 63,000 or so clones; roughly nine tenths of them were singletons. The ten most abundant clones make up 3.5% to 5% of the sample. The clonotype was recovered from an adult with an advanced solid tumor such as melanoma, head and neck, liver or kidney cancer. The chain links TRBV6-5 with TRBJ2-7, with TRBD2 identical over 11 junction bases. Sequencing was performed on CD4+ or CD8+ T cells sorted from blood, taken in a trial of the OX40 agonist ivuxolimab. The DNA is TGTGCCAGCCAAATACTAGCGGGAGTCTCCTACGAGCAGTACTTC. Its coded protein is CASQILAGVSYEQYF.